This record concerns one T cell receptor beta chain sequence. Original methodology: The authors estimated nucleated cell counts from reference gene primer amplification. Generated by immunoSEQ multiplex PCR, the TCRdb table keeps only in-frame clones and is missing some. V, J and clone size were drawn from that table, and D and trimming were deduced from the DNA. The sample lists 120,000 to 150,000 clones; approximately 92% were seen once. Germline V lookup: CDR1 SEHNR, CDR2 FQNEAQ (reference sequence). The CDR3 is 16 residues long. V lost 2 bases and J lost 2, with 14 bases in between. This sample is drawn from a study of blood T cell repertoires in COVID-19. For the study at large: COVID-19 samples, acute and convalescent, were from the United States, Italy and Spain. PBMCs, B-cell-depleted T cells, or T cells provided the cDNA or gDNA that made up the material.

V usage is TRBV7-9 and J usage is TRBJ2-3; D is undetermined. This receptor was obtained from a woman in her sixties or seventies with active COVID-19. Input material: peripheral blood. The CDR3 DNA reads TGTGCCAGCAGCTTAAGAGCCGTCCCCGACACAGATACGCAGTATTTT. It codes for CASSLRAVPDTDTQYF.